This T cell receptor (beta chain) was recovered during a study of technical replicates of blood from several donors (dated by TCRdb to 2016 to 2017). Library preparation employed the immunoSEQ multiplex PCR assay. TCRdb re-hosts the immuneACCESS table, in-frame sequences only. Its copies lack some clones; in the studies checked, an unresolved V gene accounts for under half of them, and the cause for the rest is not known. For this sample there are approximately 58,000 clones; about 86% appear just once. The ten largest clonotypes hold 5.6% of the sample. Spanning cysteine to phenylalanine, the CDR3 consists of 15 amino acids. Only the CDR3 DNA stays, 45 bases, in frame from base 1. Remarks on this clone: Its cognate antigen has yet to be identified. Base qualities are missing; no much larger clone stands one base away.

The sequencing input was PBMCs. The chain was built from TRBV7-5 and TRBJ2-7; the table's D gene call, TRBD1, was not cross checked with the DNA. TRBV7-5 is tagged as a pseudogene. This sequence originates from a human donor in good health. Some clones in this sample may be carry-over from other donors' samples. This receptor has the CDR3 CVRSLPHRSSYEQYF. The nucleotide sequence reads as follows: TGTGTCAGAAGCTTACCCCACAGGAGCTCCTACGAGCAGTACTTC.